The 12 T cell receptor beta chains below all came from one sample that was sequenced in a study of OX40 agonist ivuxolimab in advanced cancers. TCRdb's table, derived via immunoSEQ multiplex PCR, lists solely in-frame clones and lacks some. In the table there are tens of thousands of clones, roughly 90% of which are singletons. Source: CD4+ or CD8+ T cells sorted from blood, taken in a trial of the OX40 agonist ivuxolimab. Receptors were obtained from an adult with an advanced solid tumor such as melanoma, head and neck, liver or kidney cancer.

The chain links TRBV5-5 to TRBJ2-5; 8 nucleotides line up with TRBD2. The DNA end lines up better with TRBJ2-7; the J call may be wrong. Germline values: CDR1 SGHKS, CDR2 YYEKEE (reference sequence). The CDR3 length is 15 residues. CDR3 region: CASSAAGLVGSEQYF. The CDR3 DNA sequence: TGTGCCAGCAGCGCGGCGGGACTAGTGGGTAGCGAGCAGTACTTC.

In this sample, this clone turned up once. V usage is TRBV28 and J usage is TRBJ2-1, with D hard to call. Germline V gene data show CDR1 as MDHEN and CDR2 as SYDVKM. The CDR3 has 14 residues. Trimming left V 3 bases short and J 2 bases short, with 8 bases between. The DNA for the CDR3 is TGTGCCAGCAGTTTTACCGGGCCCTACAATGAGCAGTTCTTC. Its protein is CASSFTGPYNEQFF.

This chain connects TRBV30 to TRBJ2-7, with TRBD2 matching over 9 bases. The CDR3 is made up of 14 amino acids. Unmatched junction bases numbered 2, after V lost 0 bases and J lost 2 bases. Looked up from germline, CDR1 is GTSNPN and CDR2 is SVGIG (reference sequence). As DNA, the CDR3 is TGTGCCTGGAGTGTCGCTAGCGGGACCTACGAGCAGTACTTC. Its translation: CAWSVASGTYEQYF. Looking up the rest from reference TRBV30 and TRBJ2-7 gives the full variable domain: SQTIHQWPATLVQPVGSPLSLECTVEGTSNPNLYWYRQAAGRGLQLLFYSVGIGQISSEVPQNLSASRPQDRQFILSSKKLLLSDSGFYLCAWSVASGTYEQYFGPGTRLTVT.

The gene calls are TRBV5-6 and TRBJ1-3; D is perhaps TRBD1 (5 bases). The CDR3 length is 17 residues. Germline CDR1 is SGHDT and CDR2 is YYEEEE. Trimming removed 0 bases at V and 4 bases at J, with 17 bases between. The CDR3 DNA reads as TGTGCCAGCAGCTTGGGTGGGGCCGGCACGTCAGGAAACACCATATATTTT. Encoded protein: CASSLGGAGTSGNTIYF.

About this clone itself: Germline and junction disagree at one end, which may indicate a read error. CDR3 DNA: TGTGCTAGCAGCTTTAGCGGGAGAGGAACAGATACGCAGTATTTT. Translation: CASSFSGRGTDTQYF. The chain combines TRBV7-7 with TRBJ2-3; 9 bases line up with TRBD2. From germline, CDR1 is SSHAT and CDR2 FNYEAQ (reference sequence). The CDR3 sequence is 15 residues long.

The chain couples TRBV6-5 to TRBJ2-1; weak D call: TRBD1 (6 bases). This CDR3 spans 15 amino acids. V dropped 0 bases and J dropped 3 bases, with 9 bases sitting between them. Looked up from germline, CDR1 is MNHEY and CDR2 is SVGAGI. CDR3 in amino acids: CASSYSGTNYNEQFF. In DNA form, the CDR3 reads TGTGCCAGCAGTTACTCGGGGACAAACTACAATGAGCAGTTCTTC.

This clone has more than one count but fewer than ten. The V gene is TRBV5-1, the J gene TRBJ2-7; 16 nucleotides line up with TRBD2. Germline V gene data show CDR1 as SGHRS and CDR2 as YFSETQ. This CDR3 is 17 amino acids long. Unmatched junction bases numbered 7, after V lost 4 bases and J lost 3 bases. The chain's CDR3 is CASSDGTSGRVFYEQYF. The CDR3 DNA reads TGCGCCAGCAGCGATGGGACTAGCGGGAGGGTGTTCTACGAGCAGTACTTC.

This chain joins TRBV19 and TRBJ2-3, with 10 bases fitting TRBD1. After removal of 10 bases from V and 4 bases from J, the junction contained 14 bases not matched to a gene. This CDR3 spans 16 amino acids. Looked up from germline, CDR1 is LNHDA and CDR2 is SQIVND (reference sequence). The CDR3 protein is CATNPTRDRGADTQYF. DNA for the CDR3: TGTGCCACAAATCCCACCCGGGACAGGGGCGCAGATACGCAGTATTTT. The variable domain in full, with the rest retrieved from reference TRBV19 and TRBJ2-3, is DGGITQSPKYLFRKEGQNVTLSCEQNLNHDAMYWYRQDPGQGLRLIYYSQIVNDFQKGDIAEGYSVSREKKESFPLTVTSAQKNPTAFYLCATNPTRDRGADTQYFGPGTRLTVL.

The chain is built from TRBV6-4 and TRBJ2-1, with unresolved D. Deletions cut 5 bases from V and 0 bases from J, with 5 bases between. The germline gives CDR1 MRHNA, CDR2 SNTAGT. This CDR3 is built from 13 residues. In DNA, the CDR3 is TGTGCCAGCAGTACAAGCTCCTACAATGAGCAGTTCTTC. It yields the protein CASSTSSYNEQFF.

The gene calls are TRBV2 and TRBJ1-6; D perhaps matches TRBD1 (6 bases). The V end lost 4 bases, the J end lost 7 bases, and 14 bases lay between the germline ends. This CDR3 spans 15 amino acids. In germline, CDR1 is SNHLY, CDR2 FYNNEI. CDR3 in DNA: TGTGCCAGCAGTGGGACAGCGACATTGAATTCACCCCTCCACTTT. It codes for CASSGTATLNSPLHF.

Here the CDR3 DNA reads TGTGCCAGCTCACCAGGCTCCAGGGGAGCTTTCTTT. Protein sequence: CASSPGSRGAFF. This chain connects TRBV18 to TRBJ1-1; tentatively, D is TRBD1 (6 bases). The CDR3 totals 12 residues. Trimming shortened V by 2 bases and J by 10 bases, and 11 bases separated the two germline ends. From germline, CDR1 is KGHSH and CDR2 LQKENI.

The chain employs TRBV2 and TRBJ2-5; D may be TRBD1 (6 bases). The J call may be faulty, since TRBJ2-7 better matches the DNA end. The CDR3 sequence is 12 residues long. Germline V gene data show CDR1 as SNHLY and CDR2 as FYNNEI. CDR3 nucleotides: TGTGCCAGCGGAACAGGGTCCTACGAGCAGTACTTC. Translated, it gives CASGTGSYEQYF.